The 27 T cell receptor beta chains below were found in one sample sequenced in a study of blood T cell repertoires in COVID-19. Here immunoSEQ multiplex PCR was the method, and the copy in TCRdb shows in-frame clones only, minus some. This sample has 310,000 or so clones, with about 88% found just once. Sequencing was done on a sample of PBMCs or T cells enriched from blood (not recorded which). The receptors shown here come from a woman between 35 and 50 years old who had recovered from COVID-19.

The chain joins TRBV3-1 (or the pseudogene TRBV3-2) to TRBJ2-7; the match to TRBD2 covers 9 bases. Germline CDR1 and CDR2: LGHDT and YNNKEL (reference sequence). This CDR3 spans 15 amino acids. J was trimmed by 6 bases and V by 4 bases; bases with no gene match: 10. CDR3 in DNA: TGTGCCAGCAGCCCAAGACTAGCGGTTTCCCCCGAGCAGTACTTC. This codes for CASSPRLAVSPEQYF.

The V and J genes are TRBV30 and TRBJ2-5; the match to TRBD2 covers 10 bases. The CDR3 is 15 amino acids. Germline V gene data show CDR1 as GTSNPN and CDR2 as SVGIG (reference sequence). The V segment lost 0 bases and the J segment 6 bases; nucleotides outside the gene matches: 7. This CDR3 is CAWSVSLAGDKTQYF. As DNA, the CDR3 is TGTGCCTGGAGTGTAAGTCTAGCGGGAGATAAGACCCAGTACTTC. The full variable domain, with the rest looked up from reference TRBV30 and TRBJ2-5, is SQTIHQWPATLVQPVGSPLSLECTVEGTSNPNLYWYRQAAGRGLQLLFYSVGIGQISSEVPQNLSASRPQDRQFILSSKKLLLSDSGFYLCAWSVSLAGDKTQYFGPGTRLLVL.

This clone showed up just a few times. The chain uses TRBV5-1 and TRBJ1-6; 7 bases line up with TRBD1. The V segment lost 1 base and the J segment 4 bases; nucleotides outside the gene matches: 5. In germline, CDR1 is SGHRS, CDR2 YFSETQ. The CDR3 totals 16 residues. The CDR3 sequence is CASSLYWDSYNSPLHF. The CDR3 DNA follows: TGCGCCAGCAGCTTGTACTGGGACAGTTATAATTCACCCCTCCACTTT.

J is TRBJ2-1 and V is TRBV11-2; maybe TRBD2 (5 bases). With 5 bases removed from V and 4 bases from J, the gap between germline ends came to 18 bases. CDR3 length: 16 residues. The germline V gene has CDR1 SGHAT and CDR2 FQNNGV. DNA of the CDR3: TGTGCCAGCAGCCCTAGGCCGGACTCATCATACAATGAGCAGTTCTTC. This encodes CASSPRPDSSYNEQFF.

The chain couples TRBV28 to TRBJ1-5, with 10 bases matching TRBD1. This CDR3 is 15 amino acids long. The V gene end was trimmed by 7 bases and the J gene end by 10 bases; junction bases not matched to a gene: 13. Germline V gene data show CDR1 as MDHEN and CDR2 as SYDVKM. CDR3 region: CASNGGTGALGPQHF. The CDR3 DNA reads TGTGCCAGCAACGGGGGGACAGGGGCCCTAGGACCCCAGCATTTT.

The chain is built from TRBV19 and TRBJ2-1; 8 bases align to TRBD2. This CDR3 contains 17 residues. Germline V gene lookup returns CDR1 LNHDA and CDR2 SQIVND (reference sequence). Trimming took 2 bases from V and 3 from J; bases not matched to a gene: 9. The CDR3 spells CASSIPPSLAGYNEQFF. CDR3 DNA: TGTGCCAGTAGTATACCCCCGAGTCTAGCGGGCTACAATGAGCAGTTCTTC.

The chain links TRBV7-3 to TRBJ2-7, with D tentatively TRBD1 (7 bases). CDR1 is SGHTA, CDR2 FQGTGA, per germline. The CDR3 has 16 residues. V dropped 5 bases and J dropped 3 bases, with 20 bases sitting between them. The CDR3 region has the DNA TGTGCCAGCAGCCCCAGGGGAGGCAGGGGGATCTACGAGCAGTACTTC. Protein: CASSPRGGRGIYEQYF.

V is TRBV2 and J is TRBJ2-3; 8 positions match TRBD2. The CDR3 consists of 15 residues. Per germline, CDR1 SNHLY and CDR2 FYNNEI. Losses at the gene ends were 7 bases for V and 4 bases for J; bases not matched to a gene: 10. The CDR3 sequence: CASNGLAGGPDTQYF. The CDR3 coding sequence is TGTGCCAGCAACGGACTAGCTGGAGGGCCAGATACGCAGTATTTT. Full variable domain (outside the CDR3, taken from reference TRBV2 and TRBJ2-3): EPEVTQTPSHQVTQMGQEVILRCVPISNHLYFYWYRQILGQKVEFLVSFYNNEISEKSEIFDDQFSVERPDGSNFTLKIRSTKLEDSAMYFCASNGLAGGPDTQYFGPGTRLTVL.

The V call is TRBV9, the J call TRBJ2-1; 10 nucleotides match TRBD2. The CDR3 consists of 16 residues. The V and J ends lost 4 bases and 6 bases, in that order; junction bases with no gene match: 10. Germline-derived CDR1 and CDR2 are SGDLS and YYNGEE. CDR3 DNA: TGTGCCAGCAGCCCACGAGCGGGGGGGGCTGGCAATGAGCAGTTCTTC. Its translation: CASSPRAGGAGNEQFF.

The V and J genes are TRBV7-3 and TRBJ2-7, with D uncertain. The CDR3 is made up of 15 amino acids. Germline loops: CDR1 SGHTA, CDR2 FQGTGA. Trimming removed 0 bases at V and 2 bases at J, with 11 bases between. The CDR3 DNA is TGTGCCAGCAGCTTAACGCCTGGCGGAACCTACGAGCAGTACTTC. Translating it yields CASSLTPGGTYEQYF.

The chain combines TRBV5-1 with TRBJ1-2, with D possibly matching TRBD1 (6 bases). This CDR3 contains 12 residues. V was cut by 7 bases and J by 2 bases, with 9 bases left in between. In germline, CDR1 is SGHRS, CDR2 YFSETQ. CDR3 loop: CASAGQNYGYTF. The DNA of the CDR3 is TGCGCCAGCGCCGGACAGAACTATGGCTACACCTTC.

This chain connects TRBV7-9 to TRBJ2-3; 8 nucleotides line up with TRBD2. The CDR3 spans 13 residues. From germline, CDR1 is SEHNR and CDR2 FQNEAQ (reference sequence). V lost 5 bases and J lost 4; bases outside the gene matches: 2. The CDR3 sequence: CASSSGGPDTQYF. Written as DNA, the CDR3 is TGTGCCAGCAGCAGCGGGGGCCCAGATACGCAGTATTTT.

V is TRBV28 and J is TRBJ2-5; 10 bases are shared with TRBD2. CDR1 and CDR2 from the germline V gene are MDHEN and SYDVKM. Trimming took 7 bases from V and 2 from J; bases not matched to a gene: 10. There are 16 residues in the CDR3. CDR3 in amino acids: CASNSLLAGIQETQYF. The CDR3 DNA sequence: TGTGCCAGCAATTCACTACTAGCGGGAATACAAGAGACCCAGTACTTC.

The V and J genes are TRBV2 and TRBJ2-1; D gene unclear. V lost 6 bases and J lost 8, with 14 bases in between. The CDR3 is made up of 13 amino acids. Germline V gene sequence: CDR1 SNHLY, CDR2 FYNNEI. CDR3 sequence reads: CASRLDGRYEQFF. Here the CDR3 DNA reads TGTGCCAGCAGGCTAGACGGCCGCTATGAGCAGTTCTTC.

This clone showed up just a few times. CDR3 in amino acids: CASSQSSFSEQFF. The CDR3 DNA sequence: TGTGCCAGCAGCCAATCATCCTTCAGTGAGCAGTTCTTC. The J gene is TRBJ2-1, the V gene TRBV7-2, with D uncertain. With 5 bases removed from V and 9 bases from J, the gap between germline ends came to 14 bases. The CDR3 is made up of 13 amino acids. Germline assignment: CDR1 SGHTA and CDR2 FQGNSA. Filled out from reference TRBV7-2 and TRBJ2-1, the complete variable domain reads GAGVSQSPSNKVTEKGKDVELRCDPISGHTALYWYRQSLGQGLEFLIYFQGNSAPDKSGLPSDRFSAERTGGSVSTLTIQRTQQEDSAVYLCASSQSSFSEQFFGPGTRLTVL.

V usage is TRBV10-3 and J usage is TRBJ2-5, with TRBD1 identical over 8 bases. CDR1 and CDR2 from the germline V gene are ENHRY and SYGVKD. This CDR3 comprises 14 residues. J lost 4 bases, V lost 4 bases, and 5 bases had no gene match. This CDR3 reads CAISGTGIRETQYF. The CDR3 region has the DNA TGTGCCATCAGTGGGACAGGGATTCGAGAGACCCAGTACTTC.

This clone was counted once. Here the CDR3 DNA reads TGTGCCAGCAGCATCCCAGCGGGAGGGCAGGAGACCCAGTACTTC. Amino acid sequence: CASSIPAGGQETQYF. The V gene is TRBV5-4, the J gene TRBJ2-5; 10 positions agree with TRBD2. This CDR3 contains 15 residues. CDR1 and CDR2 from the germline V gene are SGHNT and YYREEE (reference sequence). Germline trimming cut 4 bases from V and 5 bases from J; bases unmatched to any gene: 8.

J is TRBJ2-1 and V is TRBV5-4; TRBD2 aligns across 9 bases. Germline lookup yields CDR1 SGHNT and CDR2 YYREEE (reference sequence). The CDR3 totals 14 residues. Trimming removed 3 bases from V and 8 bases from J; junction bases left unmatched: 6. The CDR3 nucleotides read TGTGCCAGCAGCTCCAGCGGGAGGTTTGATGAGCAGTTCTTC. This encodes CASSSSGRFDEQFF.

The chain links TRBV2 to TRBJ2-1; D possibly corresponds to TRBD2 (6 bases). V was trimmed by 8 bases and J by 6 bases, leaving 14 bases between them. This CDR3 is built from 13 residues. Germline CDR1 is SNHLY and CDR2 is FYNNEI. CDR3 DNA sequence: TGTGCCAGCCGGGACTCCTACTTCAATGAGCAGTTCTTC. Amino acid sequence: CASRDSYFNEQFF.

The genes are TRBV4-2 and TRBJ1-2, with D unresolved. The length of the CDR3 is 14 residues. Trimming stripped 0 bases from V and 4 bases from J, with 9 bases between. The germline V gene encodes CDR1 LGHNA and CDR2 YNFKEQ. Here the CDR3 reads CASSQDVSSYGYTF. As DNA, the CDR3 is TGTGCCAGCAGCCAAGATGTCAGTTCCTATGGCTACACCTTC.

The chain combines TRBV6-2 or TRBV6-3 with TRBJ2-1; 14 bases agree with TRBD2. The J segment lost 8 bases and the V segment lost 4 bases, leaving 7 bases of the junction unmatched. CDR1 is MNHEY, CDR2 SVGEGT, per germline. CDR3 length: 16 amino acids. In DNA form, the CDR3 reads TGTGCCAGCAGTTCCCCGACTAGCGGGAGGGTTGATGAGCAGTTCTTC. It encodes CASSSPTSGRVDEQFF.

This clone was detected a few times. This chain connects TRBV30 to TRBJ2-7, with TRBD1 identical over 10 bases. The J segment lost 5 bases and the V segment lost 5 bases, leaving 12 bases of the junction unmatched. The CDR3 covers 15 residues. From germline, CDR1 is GTSNPN and CDR2 SVGIG (reference sequence). CDR3 in DNA: TGTGCCTGGCGTCGGGGAAGGACAGGGGGGGACGAGCAGTACTTC. Protein product: CAWRRGRTGGDEQYF.

The DNA of the CDR3 is TGTGCCAGCAGTGTCGTTAGCGGTTCGTCCGGGGGCGAGCAGTACTTC. This translates into CASSVVSGSSGGEQYF. The chain combines TRBV2 with TRBJ2-7, with a possible D match to TRBD2 (6 bases). Deletions cut 4 bases from V and 6 bases from J, with 22 bases between. This CDR3 is 16 amino acids long. Looked up from germline, CDR1 is SNHLY and CDR2 is FYNNEI.

This chain links TRBV7-2 with TRBJ2-1, with D tentatively TRBD2 (6 bases). Per germline, CDR1 SGHTA and CDR2 FQGNSA. There are 12 residues in the CDR3. Deletions cut 4 bases from V and 9 bases from J, with 10 bases between. CDR3 sequence: CASSSGVGEQFF. Here the CDR3 DNA reads TGTGCCAGCAGCTCGGGGGTCGGTGAGCAGTTCTTC.

The CDR3 region is CASTATGLAEQYF. Here the CDR3 DNA reads TGTGCCAGCACCGCCACGGGACTAGCCGAGCAGTACTTC. The gene calls are TRBV3-1 (or the pseudogene TRBV3-2) and TRBJ2-7; 9 bases agree with TRBD2. Trimming removed 7 bases from V and 6 bases from J; junction bases left unmatched: 7. The germline gives CDR1 LGHDT, CDR2 YNNKEL (reference sequence). The CDR3 has 13 residues.

This chain joins TRBV7-9 and TRBJ1-1; D remains unclear. Germline values: CDR1 SEHNR, CDR2 FQNEAQ (reference sequence). This CDR3 comprises 14 residues. Trimming took 3 bases from V and 1 from J, leaving 9 bases between them. The CDR3 DNA is TGTGCCAGCAGCTTGCAGGCAGCGAACACTGAAGCTTTCTTT. Translated: CASSLQAANTEAFF.

The V call is TRBV7-2, the J call TRBJ2-2; D is perhaps TRBD1 (8 bases). Germline V gene lookup returns CDR1 SGHTA and CDR2 FQGNSA. This CDR3 is 15 amino acids long. V was trimmed by 6 bases and J by 6 bases, leaving 17 bases between them. The CDR3 nucleotides are TGTGCCAGCAGATTCACAGGGGGGGCCTCCGGGGAGCTGTTTTTT. It is translated as CASRFTGGASGELFF.